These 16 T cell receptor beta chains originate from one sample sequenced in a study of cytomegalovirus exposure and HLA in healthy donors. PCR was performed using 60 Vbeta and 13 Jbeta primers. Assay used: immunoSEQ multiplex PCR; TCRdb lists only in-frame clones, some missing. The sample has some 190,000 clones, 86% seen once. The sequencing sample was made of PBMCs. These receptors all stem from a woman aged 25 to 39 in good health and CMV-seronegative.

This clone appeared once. CDR3 protein: CASSEWGTSGDNEQFF. The CDR3 nucleotides are TGTGCCAGCAGTGAATGGGGGACTAGCGGAGACAATGAGCAGTTCTTC. V usage is TRBV25-1 and J usage is TRBJ2-1; 11 positions agree with TRBD2. Germline assignment: CDR1 MGHDK and CDR2 SYGVNS. The CDR3 is 16 residues long. With V trimmed by 1 base and J by 5 bases, 4 bases remained unmatched.

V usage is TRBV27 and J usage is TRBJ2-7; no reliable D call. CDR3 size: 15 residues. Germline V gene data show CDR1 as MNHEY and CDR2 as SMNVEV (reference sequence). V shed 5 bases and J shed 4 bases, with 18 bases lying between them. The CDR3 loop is CASSPSGAFGYEQYF. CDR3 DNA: TGTGCCAGCAGTCCCTCCGGAGCCTTCGGATACGAGCAGTACTTC.

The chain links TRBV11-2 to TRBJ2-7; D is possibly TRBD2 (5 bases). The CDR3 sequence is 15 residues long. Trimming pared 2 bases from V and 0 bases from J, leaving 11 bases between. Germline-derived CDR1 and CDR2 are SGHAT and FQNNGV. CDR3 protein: CASSLSPTSSYEQYF. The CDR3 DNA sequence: TGTGCCAGCAGCTTATCCCCTACTAGCTCCTACGAGCAGTACTTC.

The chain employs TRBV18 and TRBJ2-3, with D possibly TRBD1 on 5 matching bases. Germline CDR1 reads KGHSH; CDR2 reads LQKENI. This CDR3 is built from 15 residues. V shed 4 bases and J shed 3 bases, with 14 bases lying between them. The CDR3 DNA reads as TGTGCCAGCTCACTATCCTTGGACATGACAGATACGCAGTATTTT. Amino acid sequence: CASSLSLDMTDTQYF.

The CDR3 here is CASSIAGARETQYF. DNA of the CDR3: TGTGCCAGTAGTATAGCTGGAGCGCGCGAGACCCAGTACTTC. The chain recombines TRBV19 with TRBJ2-5, with D uncertain. This CDR3 has 14 amino acids. Looked up from germline, CDR1 is LNHDA and CDR2 is SQIVND (reference sequence). V dropped 1 base and J dropped 5 bases, with 11 bases sitting between them. The complete variable domain, with remaining parts taken from reference TRBV19 and TRBJ2-5, reads DGGITQSPKYLFRKEGQNVTLSCEQNLNHDAMYWYRQDPGQGLRLIYYSQIVNDFQKGDIAEGYSVSREKKESFPLTVTSAQKNPTAFYLCASSIAGARETQYFGPGTRLLVL.

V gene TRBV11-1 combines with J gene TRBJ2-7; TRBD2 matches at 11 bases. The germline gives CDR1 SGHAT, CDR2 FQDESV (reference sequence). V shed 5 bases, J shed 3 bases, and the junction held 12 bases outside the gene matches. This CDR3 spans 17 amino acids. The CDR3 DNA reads TGTGCCAGCAGCATCGATAGCGGGGGGGAGGAGGGCTACGAGCAGTACTTC. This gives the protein CASSIDSGGEEGYEQYF.

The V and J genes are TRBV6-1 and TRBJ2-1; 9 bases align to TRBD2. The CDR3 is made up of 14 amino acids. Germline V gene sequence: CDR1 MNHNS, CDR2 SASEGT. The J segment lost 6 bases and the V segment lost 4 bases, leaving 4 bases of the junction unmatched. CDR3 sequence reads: CASSVGGRANEQFF. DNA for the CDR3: TGTGCCAGCAGTGTGGGCGGGAGGGCCAATGAGCAGTTCTTC.

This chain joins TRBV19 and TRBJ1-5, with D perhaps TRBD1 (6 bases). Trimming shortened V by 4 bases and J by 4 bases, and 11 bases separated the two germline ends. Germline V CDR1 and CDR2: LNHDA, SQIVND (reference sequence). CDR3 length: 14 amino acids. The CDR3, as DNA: TGTGCCAGTAGTACCGGACAGCTAAATCAGCCCCAGCATTTT. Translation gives CASSTGQLNQPQHF. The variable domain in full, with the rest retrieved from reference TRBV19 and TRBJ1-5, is DGGITQSPKYLFRKEGQNVTLSCEQNLNHDAMYWYRQDPGQGLRLIYYSQIVNDFQKGDIAEGYSVSREKKESFPLTVTSAQKNPTAFYLCASSTGQLNQPQHFGDGTRLSIL.

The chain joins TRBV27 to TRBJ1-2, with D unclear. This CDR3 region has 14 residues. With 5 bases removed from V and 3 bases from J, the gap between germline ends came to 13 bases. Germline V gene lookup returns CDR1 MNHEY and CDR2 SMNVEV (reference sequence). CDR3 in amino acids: CASSPSNSDYGYTF. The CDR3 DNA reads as TGTGCCAGCAGTCCCTCGAATTCGGACTATGGCTACACCTTC.

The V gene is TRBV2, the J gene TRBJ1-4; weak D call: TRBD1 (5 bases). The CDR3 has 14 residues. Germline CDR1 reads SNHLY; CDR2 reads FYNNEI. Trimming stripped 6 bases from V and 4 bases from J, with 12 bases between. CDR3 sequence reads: CASRFDSNNEKLFF. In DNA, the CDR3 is TGTGCCAGCAGGTTCGACAGCAATAATGAAAAACTGTTTTTT.

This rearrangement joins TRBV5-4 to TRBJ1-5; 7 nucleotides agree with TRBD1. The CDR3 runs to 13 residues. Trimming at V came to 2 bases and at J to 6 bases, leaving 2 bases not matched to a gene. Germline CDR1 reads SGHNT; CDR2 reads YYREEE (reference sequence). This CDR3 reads CASSFDRVQPQHF. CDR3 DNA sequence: TGTGCCAGCAGCTTCGACAGGGTTCAGCCCCAGCATTTT.

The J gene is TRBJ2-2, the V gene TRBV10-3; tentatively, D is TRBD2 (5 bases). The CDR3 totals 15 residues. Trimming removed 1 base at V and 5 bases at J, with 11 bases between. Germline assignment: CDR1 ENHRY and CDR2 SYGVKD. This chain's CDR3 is CAISEFGELTGELFF. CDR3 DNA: TGTGCCATCAGTGAGTTTGGGGAGTTGACCGGGGAGCTGTTTTTT.

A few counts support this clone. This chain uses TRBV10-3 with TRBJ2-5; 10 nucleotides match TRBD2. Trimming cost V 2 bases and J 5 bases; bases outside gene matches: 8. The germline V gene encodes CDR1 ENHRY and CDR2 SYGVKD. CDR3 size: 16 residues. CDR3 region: CAISEALAGVGETQYF. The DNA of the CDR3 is TGTGCCATCAGTGAGGCCCTAGCGGGGGTCGGGGAGACCCAGTACTTC.

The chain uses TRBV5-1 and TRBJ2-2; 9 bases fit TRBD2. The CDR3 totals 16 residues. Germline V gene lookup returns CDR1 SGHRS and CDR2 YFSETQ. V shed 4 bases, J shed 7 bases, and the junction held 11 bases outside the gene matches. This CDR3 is CASSPGSSGMDGELFF. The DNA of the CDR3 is TGCGCCAGCAGCCCTGGCTCTAGCGGGATGGACGGGGAGCTGTTTTTT.

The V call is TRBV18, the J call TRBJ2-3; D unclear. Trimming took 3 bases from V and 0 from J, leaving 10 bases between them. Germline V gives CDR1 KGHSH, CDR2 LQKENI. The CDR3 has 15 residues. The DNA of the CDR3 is TGTGCCAGCTCACCCCGGGTTACTAGCACAGATACGCAGTATTTT. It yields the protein CASSPRVTSTDTQYF.

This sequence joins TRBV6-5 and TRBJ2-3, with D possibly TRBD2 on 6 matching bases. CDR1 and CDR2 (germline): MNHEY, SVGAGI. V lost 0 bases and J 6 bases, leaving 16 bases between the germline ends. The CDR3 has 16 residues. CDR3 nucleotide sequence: TGTGCCAGCAGTTACTCGGGACCCGCGGGGATTGATACGCAGTATTTT. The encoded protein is CASSYSGPAGIDTQYF.